The source of this T cell receptor (beta chain) is a study of PD-L1 blockade in urothelial cancer. The germline CDR1 and CDR2 sequences are KGHSY and FQNENV. Trimming took 5 bases from V and 2 from J; bases not matched to a gene: 10. This CDR3 is built from 16 residues. TCRdb's table, derived via immunoSEQ multiplex PCR, lists solely in-frame clones and lacks some. The profile shows 35,000 or so clones, 83% of them singletons. The specimen was PBMCs, collected around atezolizumab (anti-PD-L1) treatment. The rearrangement joins TRBV16 to TRBJ1-2, with 8 positions matching TRBD1. This receptor was obtained from a man aged 55-75 years with urothelial cancer. Here the CDR3 reads CASSNGQGTLNYGYTF. In DNA, the CDR3 is TGTGCCAGCAGCAATGGACAGGGCACTTTGAACTATGGCTACACCTTC. Using reference TRBV16 and TRBJ1-2 for the parts outside the CDR3, the full variable domain is GEEVAQTPKHLVRGEGQKAKLYCAPIKGHSYVFWYQQVLKNEFKFLISFQNENVFDETGMPKERFSAKCLPNSPCSLEIQATKLEDSAVYFCASSNGQGTLNYGYTFGSGTRLTVV.